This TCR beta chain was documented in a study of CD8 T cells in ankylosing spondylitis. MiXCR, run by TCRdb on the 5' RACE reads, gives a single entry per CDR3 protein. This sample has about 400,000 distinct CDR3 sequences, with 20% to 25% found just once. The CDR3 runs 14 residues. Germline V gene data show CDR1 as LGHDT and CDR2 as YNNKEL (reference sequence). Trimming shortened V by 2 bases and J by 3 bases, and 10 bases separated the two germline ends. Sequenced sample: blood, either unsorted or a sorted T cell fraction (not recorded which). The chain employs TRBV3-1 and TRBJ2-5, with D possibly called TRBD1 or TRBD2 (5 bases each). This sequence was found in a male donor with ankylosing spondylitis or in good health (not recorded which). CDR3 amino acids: CASSQRDREETQYF. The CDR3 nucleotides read TGTGCCAGCAGCCAACGGGACCGGGAAGAGACCCAGTACTTC.